This TCR beta chain was sequenced in a study of CD8 T cells in Susac syndrome (dated by TCRdb to about 2019). About the full investigation: Whether CD8+ T cell activation and differentiation in Susac syndrome was antigen driven was tested using repertoire sequencing. Here is what the overall study found, with its caveats: The study acknowledged that relatively few individuals were included in the TCR sequencing and HLA analysis.

Peripheral blood CD8+ and CD4+ T cells from healthy donors, Susac syndrome patients and multiple sclerosis patients were profiled using high-throughput TCR beta sequencing. The multiple sclerosis controls were treatment-naive patients whose relapsing-remitting disease, either stable or active, fulfilled the revised McDonald criteria. Bulk CD8+ and CD4+ T cells were purified by magnetic negative isolation, while CD8+ TEMRA cells were enriched using FACS. Blood was collected in EDTA tubes and processed within 24 hours, with PBMCs isolated through density gradient centrifugation. PBMCs destined for TCR sequencing were cryopreserved in liquid nitrogen and later thawed in a 37 °C water bath. Purity of sorted or isolated CD4+, CD8+ and CD8+ TEMRA cells was at least 90%. RNA was extracted using the RNeasy kit, and roughly 0.45 to 1 microgram was reverse transcribed with random hexamers. The immunoSEQ multiplex PCR assay, covering 54 Vbeta and 13 Jbeta segments, was used to amplify TCR beta CDR3 regions. Bias from PCR amplification was corrected by using a synthetic template baseline for primer optimization and for computational correction. The authors processed their data as follows. Reads were assigned to V, D and J genes according to IMGT and analyzed in immunoSEQ Analyzer, with only productive sequences retained. To calculate clonality, Shannon entropy was normalized by log2 of the number of productive unique sequences and then subtracted from one. For each patient and control, public and private clones were evaluated within the 100 most prevalent clones. Clones were defined as Susac-specific when absent from the healthy and MS cohorts, from 1,000 to 1,100 published viral clones and from other ImmuneACCESS disease sequences. TCRdb redid the processing of the public reads, applying fastp at Q25 and MiXCR, and retained in-frame beta chains. One record per CDR3 amino acid sequence lists the most common genes and DNA. The V and J calls here are based on TCRdb, not the publication. The sample contains 200,000 to 250,000 distinct CDR3 sequences, just over 90% of them found a single time. Roughly 0.072% of the sample is held by the ten biggest clonotypes.

The CDR3, from cysteine to phenylalanine, totals 14 residues. The read is trimmed to its CDR3 DNA, 42 bases read in frame from base 1. V has 4 bases trimmed and J has 6 bases trimmed; junction bases matching no gene number 8. The CDR1 and CDR2 encoded by the germline V gene (reference sequence) are DFQATT and SNEGSKA. Points on this clonotype: Its antigen is still unknown. Per-base qualities were not stored, and no clone one base away is much larger.

This clonotype was obtained from a human donor with multiple sclerosis. Sequencing was done on a sample of CD4+ T cells from PBMCs. The sequence links TRBV20-1 to TRBJ2-1, with TRBD1 identical over 8 junction bases. This receptor has the CDR3 CSAMGQARSNEQFF. The DNA sequence reads TGCAGTGCTATGGGACAGGCCCGAAGCAATGAGCAGTTCTTC.